This T cell receptor (beta chain) was sequenced in a study of T cells in Graves' hyperthyroidism and ophthalmopathy. Regarding the study as a whole: Appearing also in blood were most of the thyroid clonotypes expanded above 0.001.

The table lists this clonotype with a few counts. Its antigen is still unknown. Active moderate-to-severe ophthalmopathy, Clinical Activity Score at least 3, NOSPECS at least 4, under 3 months' duration. Patients were excluded for uncontrolled infection, other autoimmune disease, pregnancy or lactation. From more than 9.5 ml of fresh peripheral blood, PBMCs were isolated. Looked up from germline, CDR1 is WSHSY and CDR2 is SAAADI. This CDR3 spans 11 amino acids. V lost 7 bases, J lost 3 bases, and 7 bases lay in between. Researchers took RNA transcripts and amplified the TCR beta CDR3 regions from them. When the TCR CDR3 underwent first-round RT-PCR, the HTBI primer set was used. MiXCR was run by TCRdb on the multiplex PCR reads, yielding one entry per CDR3 protein. The data contain 450,000 to 650,000 distinct CDR3 sequences, under 20% of them seen just once; the ten biggest clones take up roughly 18%.

The origin of this receptor is a young woman with Graves' ophthalmopathy. Specimen: blood. The chain links TRBV10-2 to TRBJ2-7; no firm D call. The CDR3 nucleotides are TGCGCCAGCACCCCCGGCTACGAGCAGTACTTC. Its translation: CASTPGYEQYF.